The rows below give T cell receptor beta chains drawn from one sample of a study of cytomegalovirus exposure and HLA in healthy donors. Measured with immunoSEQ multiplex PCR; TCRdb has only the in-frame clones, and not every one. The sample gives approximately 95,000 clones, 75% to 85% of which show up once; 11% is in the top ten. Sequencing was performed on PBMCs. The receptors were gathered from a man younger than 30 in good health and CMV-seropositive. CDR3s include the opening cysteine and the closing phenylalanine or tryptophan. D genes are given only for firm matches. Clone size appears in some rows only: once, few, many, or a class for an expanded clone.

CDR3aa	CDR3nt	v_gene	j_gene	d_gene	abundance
CASQPGQGAYEQYF	TGCGCCAGCCAACCGGGACAGGGAGCCTACGAGCAGTACTTC	TRBV5-1	TRBJ2-7	TRBD1	.
CSVDEGLPGNTIYF	TGCAGCGTTGATGAGGGCCTCCCTGGAAACACCATATATTTT	TRBV29-1	TRBJ1-3	.	.
CASSLGAGGGNEQFF	TGCGCCAGCAGCTTGGGAGCGGGGGGCGGGAATGAGCAGTTCTTC	TRBV5-1	TRBJ2-1	TRBD2	few
CASSLAQYEQYF	TGCGCCAGCAGTCTCGCCCAGTACGAGCAGTACTTC	TRBV23-1	TRBJ2-7	.	.
CASSLASGPNPYEQYF	TGTGCCAGCAGCTTGGCATCAGGCCCGAATCCCTACGAGCAGTACTTC	TRBV5-8	TRBJ2-7	.	.
CAWSVPTGAYEQYF	TGTGCCTGGAGTGTACCAACGGGGGCCTACGAGCAGTACTTC	TRBV30	TRBJ2-7	.	few
CASRSLSGQAYEQYF	TGTGCCAGCAGAAGCCTATCGGGACAAGCCTACGAGCAGTACTTC	TRBV6-5	TRBJ2-7	.	.
CASSTGTGSYEQYF	TGTGCCAGCAGCACCGGGACAGGGTCCTACGAGCAGTACTTC	TRBV11-2	TRBJ2-7	TRBD1	once
CASSVVSGGTDTQYF	TGTGCCAGCAGCGTAGTTAGCGGGGGCACAGATACGCAGTATTTT	TRBV9	TRBJ2-3	TRBD2	.
CASSLRTGKAFF	TGTGCCAGCAGTCTCCGGACAGGGAAAGCTTTCTTT	TRBV6-6	TRBJ1-1	TRBD1	.
CASSPQGSNQPQHF	TGTGCCAGCAGTCCCCAGGGGAGCAATCAGCCCCAGCATTTT	TRBV25-1	TRBJ1-5	.	.
CSVTSLSGGVSNTGELFF	TGCAGCGTCACGAGTCTTAGCGGGGGGGTCTCGAACACCGGGGAGCTGTTTTTT	TRBV29-1	TRBJ2-2	TRBD2	.
CASSARLGGGAYNEQFF	TGTGCCAGCAGCGCCCGACTAGGTGGGGGAGCGTACAATGAGCAGTTCTTC	TRBV9	TRBJ2-1	.	.
CAWSVQAAGTEAFF	TGTGCCTGGAGTGTGCAGGCGGCGGGCACTGAAGCTTTCTTT	TRBV30	TRBJ1-1	.	.
CASSLSVGTGYEQYF	TGCGCCAGCAGCTTGTCAGTCGGGACAGGCTACGAGCAGTACTTC	TRBV5-1	TRBJ2-7	TRBD1	.
CASSEGTSNQPQHF	TGCGCCAGCAGCGAAGGGACAAGCAATCAGCCCCAGCATTTT	TRBV5-1	TRBJ1-5	.	.
CASRIAGVRDTQYF	TGCGCCAGCAGAATTGCGGGGGTTCGAGATACGCAGTATTTT	TRBV5-1	TRBJ2-3	TRBD2	.
CASSRGETDTQYF	TGCGCCAGCAGTCGTGGAGAAACAGATACGCAGTATTTT	TRBV10-2	TRBJ2-3	.	.
CASSPFTGELFF	TGTGCCAGCAGCCCGTTCACCGGGGAGCTGTTTTTT	TRBV14	TRBJ2-2	.	.
CSVWTGENNEQFF	TGCAGCGTGTGGACAGGGGAGAACAATGAGCAGTTCTTC	TRBV29-1	TRBJ2-1	TRBD1	.
CASAGPTNEKLFF	TGCGCCAGTGCAGGGCCAACTAATGAAAAACTGTTTTTT	TRBV5-1	TRBJ1-4	.	.
CAISESAGSSYEQYF	TGTGCCATCAGTGAGTCAGCGGGGAGCTCCTACGAGCAGTACTTC	TRBV10-3	TRBJ2-7	TRBD2	.
CAWSTQREEKLFF	TGTGCCTGGAGCACCCAGAGGGAAGAAAAACTGTTTTTT	TRBV30	TRBJ1-4	.	.
CASSQVRFEEKLFF	TGTGCCAGCAGCCAAGTTCGGTTCGAGGAAAAACTGTTTTTT	TRBV4-2	TRBJ1-4	.	few
CASSLGANSAYEQYF	TGTGCCAGCAGCTTAGGCGCAAACTCTGCCTACGAGCAGTACTTC	TRBV7-2	TRBJ2-7	.	.
CASSQDWFGVAVNNEQFF	TGTGCCAGCAGCCAAGATTGGTTCGGGGTGGCGGTAAACAATGAGCAGTTCTTC	TRBV14	TRBJ2-1	.	.